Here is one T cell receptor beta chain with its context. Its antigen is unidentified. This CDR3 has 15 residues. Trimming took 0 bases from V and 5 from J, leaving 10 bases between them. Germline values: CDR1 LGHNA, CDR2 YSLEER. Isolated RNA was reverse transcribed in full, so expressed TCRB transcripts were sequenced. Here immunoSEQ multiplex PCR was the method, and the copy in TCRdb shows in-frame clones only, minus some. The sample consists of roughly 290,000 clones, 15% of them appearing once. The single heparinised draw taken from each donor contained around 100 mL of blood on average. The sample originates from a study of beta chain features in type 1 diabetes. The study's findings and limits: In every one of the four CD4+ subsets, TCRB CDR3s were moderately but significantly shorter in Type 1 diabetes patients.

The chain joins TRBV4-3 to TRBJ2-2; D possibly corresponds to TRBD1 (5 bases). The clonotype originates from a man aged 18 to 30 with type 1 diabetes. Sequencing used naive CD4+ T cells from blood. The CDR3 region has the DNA TGCGCCAGCAGCCAAGATCCAGGGCGGACCGGGGAGCTGTTTTTT. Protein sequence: CASSQDPGRTGELFF.